Presented here are 10 T cell receptor beta chains from one specimen sequenced in a study of technical replicates of blood from a handful of donors. Only in-frame clones appear in the TCRdb table, and some are missing; sequencing was by immunoSEQ multiplex PCR. The sample has about 73,000 clones; 93% are singletons. Material: T cells isolated from PBMCs. The receptors derive from a human donor in good health.

The chain recombines TRBV15 with TRBJ2-5; a possible D gene is TRBD1 (5 bases). Deletions cut 5 bases from V and 9 bases from J, with 10 bases between. The CDR3 spans 11 residues. Looked up from germline, CDR1 is LNHNV and CDR2 is YYDKDF (reference sequence). The CDR3 region has the DNA TGTGCCACCAGCCTTGGGGCCGCCCAGTACTTC. Translated, it gives CATSLGAAQYF.

The chain recombines TRBV4-1 with TRBJ1-2, with a weak D call TRBD1 (6 bases). Germline V lookup: CDR1 MGHRA, CDR2 YSYEKL. Trimming left V 1 base short and J 8 bases short, with 17 bases between. The CDR3 loop spans 15 amino acids. The CDR3 sequence: CASSQGKGQLNGYTF. The CDR3 bases are TGCGCCAGCAGCCAAGGAAAAGGACAGCTAAACGGCTACACCTTC.

The chain couples TRBV2 to TRBJ2-7, with 8 bases matching TRBD1. Per germline, CDR1 SNHLY and CDR2 FYNNEI. V was pared by 11 bases and J by 2 bases, with 8 bases of the junction left unmatched. The CDR3 length is 13 residues. This CDR3 is CAVTGTGTYEQYF. CDR3 nucleotides: TGTGCCGTAACCGGGACAGGAACCTACGAGCAGTACTTC. The full variable domain, rest sourced from reference TRBV2 and TRBJ2-7, is EPEVTQTPSHQVTQMGQEVILRCVPISNHLYFYWYRQILGQKVEFLVSFYNNEISEKSEIFDDQFSVERPDGSNFTLKIRSTKLEDSAMYFCAVTGTGTYEQYFGPGTRLTVT.

The count of this clone is one. This sequence joins TRBV4-2 and TRBJ2-7, with TRBD1 as a possible D gene (5 bases). CDR1 LGHNA and CDR2 YNFKEQ come from the germline V gene. V was trimmed by 0 bases and J by 2 bases, leaving 11 bases between them. This CDR3 comprises 15 residues. CDR3 sequence reads: CASSQDRQSPYEQYF. The CDR3 DNA reads as TGTGCCAGCAGCCAAGACCGACAGAGCCCCTACGAGCAGTACTTC.

This clone showed up just once. The chain joins TRBV6-6 to TRBJ1-5, with D hard to call. Trimming stripped 4 bases from V and 1 base from J, with 8 bases between. Germline loops: CDR1 MNHNY, CDR2 SVGAGI (reference sequence). There are 14 residues in the CDR3. The DNA of the CDR3 is TGTGCCAGCAGTTCCTGGCGGAGCAATCAGCCCCAGCATTTT. Translating it yields CASSSWRSNQPQHF.

The chain uses TRBV27 and TRBJ1-1; tentatively, D is TRBD1 (6 bases). Germline CDR1 reads MNHEY; CDR2 reads SMNVEV (reference sequence). This CDR3 has 13 amino acids. V shed 3 bases and J shed 4 bases, with 9 bases lying between them. The CDR3 sequence: CASSFGQSTEAFF. The CDR3 DNA reads as TGTGCCAGCAGTTTCGGACAGTCCACTGAAGCTTTCTTT.

The chain joins TRBV11-3 to TRBJ2-3, with a weak D call TRBD2 (7 bases). The CDR3 length is 15 residues. Trimming stripped 5 bases from V and 1 base from J, with 13 bases between. Germline V gives CDR1 SGHNT, CDR2 YENEEA. CDR3 loop: CASSPGGPRTDTQYF. In DNA, the CDR3 is TGTGCCAGCAGCCCCGGGGGGCCCCGCACAGATACGCAGTATTTT.

The gene calls are TRBV28 and TRBJ1-2; a weak D match, TRBD1 (6 bases). V lost 4 bases to trimming and J lost 0 bases, with 12 bases between them. Germline assignment: CDR1 MDHEN and CDR2 SYDVKM. This CDR3 is built from 15 residues. This chain's CDR3 is CASSSRDTTNYGYTF. The CDR3 DNA sequence: TGTGCCAGCAGTTCCCGGGACACCACTAACTATGGCTACACCTTC.

V is TRBV14 and J is TRBJ2-2, with D tentatively TRBD2 (6 bases). V lost 0 bases and J 6 bases, leaving 14 bases between the germline ends. The germline gives CDR1 SGHDN, CDR2 FVKESK. The CDR3 has 16 residues. CDR3 nucleotide sequence: TGTGCCAGCAGCCAAGAGCGGGGAAGGAAGTCCGGGGAGCTGTTTTTT. It yields the protein CASSQERGRKSGELFF.

The chain recombines TRBV18 with TRBJ2-5; D perhaps matches TRBD1 (5 bases). In germline, CDR1 is KGHSH, CDR2 LQKENI. This CDR3 comprises 13 residues. With 3 bases removed from V and 7 bases from J, the gap between germline ends came to 12 bases. DNA of the CDR3: TGTGCCAGCTCACCCCTGACAGTGACGACCCAGTACTTC. Protein: CASSPLTVTTQYF.